A single TCR beta chain is shown here with its context. Its antigen is as yet unknown. This entry belongs to a study of T cell responses to AZD1222 COVID-19 vaccine. Overall study results and limits: Clonal diversity was possibly underestimated, and the donors were mostly white British, with more females.

TCRdb keeps only in-frame clones here, not all; method: immunoSEQ multiplex PCR. In the table there are around 110,000 clones, around nine tenths of which are singletons. Both about-4-week and about-12-week second-dose recipients were combined. Unmatched junction bases numbered 10, after V lost 3 bases and J lost 7 bases. The CDR3 has 15 amino acids. Germline V gene sequence: CDR1 MNHEY, CDR2 SMNVEV (reference sequence). The chain recombines TRBV27 with TRBJ2-3; TRBD1 matches at 7 bases. The sequence was obtained from an adult who received the AZD1222 COVID-19 vaccine. The sequenced sample was peripheral blood, obtained 28 days after the second AZD1222 dose. The CDR3 DNA follows: TGTGCCAGCAGTTTGGCCGGGACAGACATGTATACGCAGTATTTT. It translates to CASSLAGTDMYTQYF.